Listed below are T cell receptor beta chains from one sample, sequenced in a study of T cells after somatic rescue of genetic block. The assay was immunoSEQ multiplex PCR, and TCRdb's table has in-frame clones only and misses some. The sample records 55,000 to 75,000 clones, about 90% being singletons. Specimen: peripheral blood mononuclear cells (PBMCs). The receptors were sampled from a man aged 40-49 years. Each CDR3 is given with its conserved first and last residue. The D gene is left open where the match is weak. Clone size is not always given. Where it is, it says once, few, many or a class for expanded clones.

V: TRBV18; D: NA; J: TRBJ1-1; size: NA; CDR3: CASSPPTLHPEAFF; DNA: TGTGCCAGCTCACCCCCAACCCTGCACCCTGAAGCTTTCTTT
V: TRBV18; D: TRBD1; J: TRBJ2-7; size: NA; CDR3: CASSPTGFYEQYF; DNA: TGTGCCAGCTCACCGACAGGGTTCTACGAGCAGTACTTC
V: TRBV27; D: TRBD2; J: TRBJ2-6; size: NA; CDR3: CASCLHTGGPGANVLTF; DNA: TGTGCCAGCTGCCTTCACACGGGGGGGCCTGGGGCCAACGTCCTGACTTTC
V: TRBV9; D: TRBD2; J: TRBJ2-7; size: NA; CDR3: CASSVGLAGDGYEQYF; DNA: TGTGCCAGCAGCGTAGGACTAGCGGGAGATGGGTACGAGCAGTACTTC
V: TRBV6-6; D: NA; J: TRBJ1-2; size: few; CDR3: CATRAWDYGYTF; DNA: TGTGCCACCAGGGCTTGGGACTATGGCTACACCTTC
V: TRBV10-3; D: NA; J: TRBJ2-7; size: NA; CDR3: CAISEKEGGTYEQYF; DNA: TGTGCCATCAGTGAGAAAGAAGGCGGCACCTACGAGCAGTACTTC
V: TRBV12-5; D: NA; J: TRBJ1-5; size: NA; CDR3: CASGLGGQPQHF; DNA: TGTGCTAGTGGTTTGGGTGGGCAGCCCCAGCATTTT
V: TRBV7-9; D: NA; J: TRBJ2-7; size: NA; CDR3: CASSGRGHRQYF; DNA: TGTGCCAGCAGCGGCCGGGGCCATCGACAGTACTTC
V: TRBV27; D: NA; J: TRBJ1-2; size: NA; CDR3: CASFLYGYTF; DNA: TGTGCCAGCTTCCTTTATGGCTACACCTTC
V: TRBV4-3; D: NA; J: TRBJ2-1; size: NA; CDR3: CASSQDLLRSNEQFF; DNA: TGCGCCAGCAGCCAAGATCTATTGCGGTCCAATGAGCAGTTCTTC
V: TRBV10-1; D: NA; J: TRBJ2-1; size: NA; CDR3: CASTAGSGGNEQFF; DNA: TGCGCCAGCACCGCGGGGAGTGGGGGCAATGAGCAGTTCTTC
V: TRBV2; D: TRBD1; J: TRBJ2-7; size: NA; CDR3: CASSGTGQDYEQYF; DNA: TGTGCCAGCAGTGGGACGGGACAGGACTACGAGCAGTACTTC
V: TRBV12-5; D: TRBD2; J: TRBJ2-1; size: NA; CDR3: CASGPQTSWSYNEQFF; DNA: TGTGCTAGTGGTCCCCAGACTAGCTGGTCCTACAATGAGCAGTTCTTC
V: TRBV6-6; D: TRBD1; J: TRBJ1-2; size: NA; CDR3: CASAPDRPAGGYTF; DNA: TGTGCCAGTGCCCCGGACAGGCCAGCCGGTGGCTACACCTTC
V: TRBV27; D: NA; J: TRBJ1-1; size: NA; CDR3: CASSPETARHTEAFF; DNA: TGTGCCAGCAGTCCCGAGACCGCTAGGCACACTGAAGCTTTCTTT
V: TRBV7-9; D: NA; J: TRBJ2-3; size: NA; CDR3: CASSLVRARSDTQYF; DNA: TGTGCCAGCAGCTTAGTTCGGGCGCGCTCAGATACGCAGTATTTT
V: TRBV18; D: NA; J: TRBJ1-4; size: NA; CDR3: CASSSSDAWNEKLFF; DNA: TGTGCCAGCTCATCCTCGGACGCCTGGAATGAAAAACTGTTTTTT
V: TRBV10-3; D: NA; J: TRBJ2-7; size: NA; CDR3: CAISEGYGEQYF; DNA: TGTGCCATCAGTGAGGGCTACGGCGAGCAGTACTTC
V: TRBV25-1; D: NA; J: TRBJ1-1; size: NA; CDR3: CASSATVYTEAFF; DNA: TGTGCCAGCAGTGCGACAGTATACACTGAAGCTTTCTTT
V: TRBV5-1; D: NA; J: TRBJ1-1; size: NA; CDR3: CASSSTGQTQEAFF; DNA: TGCGCCAGCAGTTCAACCGGACAGACTCAAGAAGCTTTCTTT
V: TRBV6-5; D: NA; J: TRBJ2-7; size: once; CDR3: CASRYQGGEQYF; DNA: TGTGCCAGCAGGTACCAGGGGGGCGAGCAGTACTTC
V: TRBV7-3; D: NA; J: TRBJ2-2; size: NA; CDR3: CASSLIHTGELFF; DNA: TGTGCCAGCAGCTTAATTCACACCGGGGAGCTGTTTTTT
V: TRBV10-3; D: TRBD2; J: TRBJ2-5; size: NA; CDR3: CAISDASGRSETQYF; DNA: TGTGCCATCAGTGATGCTAGCGGGAGGTCGGAGACCCAGTACTTC
V: TRBV6-1; D: NA; J: TRBJ2-3; size: NA; CDR3: CASSDSGTPTADTQYF; DNA: TGTGCCAGCAGTGATTCCGGGACCCCGACGGCAGATACGCAGTATTTT
V: TRBV28; D: TRBD1; J: TRBJ2-5; size: NA; CDR3: CASSSTGTGKRTQYF; DNA: TGTGCCAGCAGTTCTACCGGGACAGGGAAAAGGACCCAGTACTTC
V: TRBV5-6; D: NA; J: TRBJ2-2; size: NA; CDR3: CASSLEYGYTGELFF; DNA: TGTGCCAGCAGCTTGGAATACGGATACACCGGGGAGCTGTTTTTT
V: TRBV6-1; D: NA; J: TRBJ1-1; size: NA; CDR3: CASRVGPTEAFF; DNA: TGTGCCAGCAGGGTGGGACCGACCGAAGCTTTCTTT
V: TRBV13; D: TRBD1; J: TRBJ2-2; size: once; CDR3: CASSTGQGPTGELFF; DNA: TGTGCCAGCAGCACGGGACAGGGGCCCACCGGGGAGCTGTTTTTT
V: TRBV4-1; D: NA; J: TRBJ2-7; size: NA; CDR3: CASSQDHGLSYEQYF; DNA: TGCGCCAGCAGCCAAGATCACGGATTATCCTACGAGCAGTACTTC
V: TRBV19; D: NA; J: TRBJ2-2; size: NA; CDR3: CASSITGELFF; DNA: TGTGCCAGTAGTATTACCGGGGAGCTGTTTTTT
V: TRBV28; D: NA; J: TRBJ2-7; size: once; CDR3: CASTVIGQRYYEQYF; DNA: TGTGCCAGCACTGTTATCGGCCAGAGATACTACGAGCAGTACTTC